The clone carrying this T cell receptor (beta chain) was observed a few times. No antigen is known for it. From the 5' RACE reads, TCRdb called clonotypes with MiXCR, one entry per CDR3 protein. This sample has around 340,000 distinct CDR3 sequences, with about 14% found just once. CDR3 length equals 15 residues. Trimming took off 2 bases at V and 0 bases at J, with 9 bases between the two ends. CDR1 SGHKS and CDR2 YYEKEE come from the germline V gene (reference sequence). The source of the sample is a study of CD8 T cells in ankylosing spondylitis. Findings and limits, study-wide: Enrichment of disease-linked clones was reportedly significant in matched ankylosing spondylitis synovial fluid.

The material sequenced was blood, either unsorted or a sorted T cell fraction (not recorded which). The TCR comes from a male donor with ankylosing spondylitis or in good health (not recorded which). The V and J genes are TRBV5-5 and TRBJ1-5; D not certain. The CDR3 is CASSFSPYSNQPQHF. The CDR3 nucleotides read TGTGCCAGCAGCTTTAGCCCCTATAGCAATCAGCCCCAGCATTTT.